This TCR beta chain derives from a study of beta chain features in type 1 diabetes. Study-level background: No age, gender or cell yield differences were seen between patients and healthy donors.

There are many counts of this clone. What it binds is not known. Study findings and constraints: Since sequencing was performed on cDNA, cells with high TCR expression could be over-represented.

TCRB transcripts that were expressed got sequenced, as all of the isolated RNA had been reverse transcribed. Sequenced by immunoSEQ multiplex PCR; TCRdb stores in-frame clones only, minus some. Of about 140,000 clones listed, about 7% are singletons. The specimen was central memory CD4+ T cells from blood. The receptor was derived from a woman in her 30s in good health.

Here the CDR3 reads CASREPKNIQYF. The CDR3 DNA reads as TGTGCCAGCAGGGAGCCCAAAAACATTCAGTACTTC. This rearrangement joins TRBV2 to TRBJ2-4; D not certain. Trimming took 6 bases from V and 2 from J, leaving 5 bases between them. CDR3 length: 12 amino acids. Germline CDR1 is SNHLY and CDR2 is FYNNEI.